The present T cell receptor (beta chain) was sequenced within a study of blood T cell repertoires in COVID-19. Across the study: Spain, Italy and the United States supplied samples that represented acute and convalescent COVID-19.

V lost 5 bases, J lost 0 bases, and 12 bases lay in between. This CDR3 comprises 15 residues. Germline V gives CDR1 SGHTA, CDR2 FQGNSA. Measured with immunoSEQ multiplex PCR; TCRdb has only the in-frame clones, and not every one. The table records some 150,000 clones, 80% to 85% of them present only once. Sequencing was performed on peripheral blood. This sequence joins TRBV7-2 and TRBJ2-3; D possibly corresponds to TRBD2 (5 bases). The sequence was obtained from a woman aged 60-75 years with acute or convalescent COVID-19. The CDR3 nucleotides are TGTGCCAGCAGCCGCAGCGGAACTAGCACAGATACGCAGTATTTT. Its protein is CASSRSGTSTDTQYF.